This T cell receptor beta chain was obtained from a study of cytomegalovirus exposure and HLA in healthy donors. Study-wide results and caveats: Three CMV-associated chains proved CMV antigen-specific in vitro. Researchers reported in a later analysis that a missense DCLRE1C variant was tied to TCR beta V- and J-gene trimming. The study carried out a later analysis of TCR beta sequences. It associated about 15,000 of them with specific HLA alleles at a false discovery rate of 0.05. Later, an analysis showed that TCR beta chains associated with HLA were more clonally expanded than others that were equally common.

CDR3 length equals 15 residues. Germline CDR1 reads MNHNS; CDR2 reads SASEGT. Comments on this clone: What it recognizes is unknown. One junction end does not reproduce the germline sequence, and a read error may be involved.

The PCR contained 60 Vbeta and 13 Jbeta primers. Here immunoSEQ multiplex PCR was the method, and the copy in TCRdb shows in-frame clones only, minus some. The sample includes approximately 69,000 clones, 65% to 70% of them seen just once. The sample was PBMCs. The chain employs TRBV6-1 and TRBJ2-1, with 8 bases identical to TRBD1. The receptor was derived from a man aged 35 to 55 in good health and CMV-seropositive. This CDR3 reads CASSELRTGSNGQFF. Written as DNA, the CDR3 is TGTGCCAGCAGTGAACTGAGGACAGGGTCAAATGGGCAGTTCTTC.